This T cell receptor (beta chain) was sequenced in a study of blood T cell repertoires in COVID-19. Libraries were prepared by immunoSEQ multiplex PCR; TCRdb keeps only in-frame clonotypes and omits some of them. The sample yields 300,000 to 400,000 clones, 80% to 90% seen once. There are 15 residues in the CDR3. The germline gives CDR1 SGHDN, CDR2 FVKESK. The ends lost 3 bases at V and 7 bases at J; junction bases unmatched: 9. Researchers sorted participants into cohorts using their self-reported clinical history. The receptor's source is a man aged 18-30 years who had recovered from COVID-19. Sequencing was carried out using PBMCs or T cells enriched from blood (not recorded which). The gene calls are TRBV14 and TRBJ1-2; 9 positions agree with TRBD1. As DNA, the CDR3 is TGTGCCAGCAGCCAGAACCTAGGACAGGGGACTGGCTACACCTTC. Translated: CASSQNLGQGTGYTF.